These T cell receptor beta chains were read from a single sample in a study of breast tumors, draining lymph nodes, adjacent tissues. MiXCR, run by TCRdb on the multiplex PCR reads, gives a single entry per CDR3 protein. The sample consists of more than 250,000 distinct CDR3 sequences, about 30% of them appearing once. The sequencing input was axillary lymph node tissue. The source is a female donor with breast cancer. Some clones in this sample may be carry-over from other donors' samples. Both conserved end residues are part of each CDR3. Each record gives: V gene, J gene, CDR3 length, CDR3 protein.

TRBV5-1	TRBJ2-7	15	CASTQTSDSAYEQYF
TRBV2	TRBJ2-7	14	CASSLTGGAYEQYF
TRBV7-3	TRBJ2-3	14	CASSLNRATDTQYF
TRBV11-2	TRBJ1-5	15	CASSLGGGVGEPQHF
TRBV7-2	TRBJ2-3	16	CASSFRAGGPGDTQYF
TRBV5-6	TRBJ2-5	19	CASSPRDRGLVGVRETQYF
TRBV9	TRBJ1-5	15	CASSVGTGEGQPQHF
TRBV28	TRBJ1-2	14	CASSPGRDLYGYTF
TRBV20-1	TRBJ2-1	15	CSASLAEGPGDEQFF
TRBV19	TRBJ1-5	14	CASSIADYNQPQHF
TRBV27	TRBJ2-7	14	CASSLGDETYEQYF
TRBV14	TRBJ1-3	16	CASSQVGAGTGNTIYF
TRBV5-1	TRBJ2-3	13	CASSTSDPDTQYF
TRBV19	TRBJ2-1	15	CASSIGGTGIDEQFF
TRBV14	TRBJ2-2	16	CASSQASGNPTGELFF
TRBV20-1	TRBJ2-3	15	CSAQRLAGGSDTQYF
TRBV7-9	TRBJ2-3	15	CASSLLISGSDTQYF
TRBV20-1	TRBJ2-1	16	CSARRRGTGRGNEQFF
TRBV12-1	TRBJ2-5	16	CASSLRLAGERETQYF
TRBV7-2	TRBJ2-2	14	CASSSSTYSGELFF
TRBV6-6	TRBJ2-2	16	CASSLTSGGNTGELFF
TRBV5-5	TRBJ2-2	15	CASSSGTGVVGELFF
TRBV12-3/TRBV12-4	TRBJ2-1	12	CASSAGPRGQFF
TRBV12-3/TRBV12-4	TRBJ1-2	16	CASGTGTGAFNYGYTF
TRBV7-2	TRBJ2-7	16	CASSLHARGHKLEQYF
TRBV7-9	TRBJ1-4	17	CASSPFRDSVGDEKLFF
TRBV19	TRBJ1-4	17	CASSIPGDGATNEKLFF
TRBV5-8	TRBJ2-7	15	CASSLASGRDYEQYF
TRBV15	TRBJ1-2	14	CATSREGRNYGYTF
TRBV6-1	TRBJ1-2	17	CASSPNKVTSEGYGYTF
TRBV25-1	TRBJ2-1	13	CASSDMGVGEQFF
TRBV5-6	TRBJ2-7	15	CASSFRDREVYEQYF
TRBV9	TRBJ1-4	15	CASSVEGATNEKLFF